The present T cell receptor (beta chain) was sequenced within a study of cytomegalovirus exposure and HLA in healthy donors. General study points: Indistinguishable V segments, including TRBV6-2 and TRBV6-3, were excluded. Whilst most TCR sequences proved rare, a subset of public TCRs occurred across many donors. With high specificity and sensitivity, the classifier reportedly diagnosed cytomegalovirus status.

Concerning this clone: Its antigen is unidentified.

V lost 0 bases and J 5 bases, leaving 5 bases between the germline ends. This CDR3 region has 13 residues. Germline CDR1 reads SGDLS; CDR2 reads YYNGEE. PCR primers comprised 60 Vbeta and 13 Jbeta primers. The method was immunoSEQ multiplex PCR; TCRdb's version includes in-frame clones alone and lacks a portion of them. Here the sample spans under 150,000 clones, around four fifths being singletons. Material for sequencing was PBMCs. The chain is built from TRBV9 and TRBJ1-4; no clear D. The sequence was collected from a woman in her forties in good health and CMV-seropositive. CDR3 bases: TGTGCCAGCAGCGTAGGGGAGAATGAAAAACTGTTTTTT. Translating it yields CASSVGENEKLFF.